This entry is about one T cell receptor (beta chain). Method: immunoSEQ multiplex PCR; TCRdb's copy keeps in-frame clones and lacks some. This sample has 380,000 or so clones, with 88% found just once. This entry is derived from a study of blood T cell repertoires in COVID-19. Across the whole study: The analysed material was cDNA or gDNA that came from T cells, B-cell-depleted T cells, or PBMCs.

The CDR3 totals 15 residues. Between the trimmed V and J ends, which lost 0 bases and 5 bases, there was a span of 12 bases. Germline loops: CDR1 SGHRS, CDR2 YFSETQ. Cohorts were assigned according to the clinical history that participants reported. The sequence derives from a woman in her forties with acute COVID-19. Sequencing was carried out using PBMCs or T cells enriched from blood (not recorded which). The J gene is TRBJ2-1, the V gene TRBV5-1; D is possibly TRBD1 (6 bases). CDR3 sequence (DNA): TGCGCCAGCAGCTTGGTCCCAGGGGAACACAATGAGCAGTTCTTC. It codes for CASSLVPGEHNEQFF.